A selection of T cell receptor beta chains follows, all from one sample in a study of blood T cell repertoires in COVID-19. Measured with immunoSEQ multiplex PCR; TCRdb has only the in-frame clones, and not every one. The table has over 10,000 clones, about three quarters seen once; the top ten hold about 43%. Specimen: peripheral blood. All receptors derive from a woman aged 80 or over with acute or convalescent COVID-19. Each CDR3 is given with its conserved first and last residue. A D gene is named only where the DNA matches it firmly. The size field is filled for only some rows; it gives once, few, many or a size class.

TRBD1 16 TRBJ1-2 few TRBV6-5 TGTGCCAGCAGTTACTCCCGGACAGGGGGCGGCTATGGCTACACCTTC CASSYSRTGGGYGYTF
NA 15 TRBJ1-5 NA TRBV19 TGTGCCAGTAGTACGGGGACACCTTATAATCAGCCCCAGCATTTT CASSTGTPYNQPQHF
NA 14 TRBJ1-5 few TRBV6-5 TGTGCCTCCATGGCGGGGGCCCGCGGTCAGCCCCAGCATTTT CASMAGARGQPQHF
NA 15 TRBJ1-2 NA TRBV4-1 TGCGCCAGCAGCCAAGAAAGGACAGAGAACTATGGCTACACCTTC CASSQERTENYGYTF
NA 14 TRBJ1-2 NA TRBV10-3 TGTGCCATCAGTGAAAGAGGAACTGTCTATGGCTACACCTTC CAISERGTVYGYTF
NA 14 TRBJ2-1 once TRBV6-6 TGTGCCAGCAGAGACAGCCCACTGCACGGTGAGCAGTTCTTC CASRDSPLHGEQFF
NA 16 TRBJ2-1 NA TRBV19 TGTGCCAGTAGTATAGAGGCCGGGAGCTCCTACAATGAGCAGTTCTTC CASSIEAGSSYNEQFF
TRBD2 15 TRBJ2-1 NA TRBV6-6 TGTGCCAGCAAGGCCCCCCGGACTAGCGGAAATGAGCAGTTCTTC CASKAPRTSGNEQFF
TRBD1 16 TRBJ2-2 NA TRBV6-4 TGTGCCAGCAGTGACGTTGGGGCAGGGGGCACCGGGGAGCTGTTTTTT CASSDVGAGGTGELFF
NA 14 TRBJ1-2 few TRBV7-9 TGTGCCAGCAGCTTTCTGGGGGCAGACTATGGCTACACCTTC CASSFLGADYGYTF
TRBD2 17 TRBJ2-1 once TRBV3-1/TRBV3-2 TGTGCCAGCAGCCCGTTAGCGGGAGGACTATCGCGACATGAGCAGTTCTTC CASSPLAGGLSRHEQFF
TRBD1 15 TRBJ1-5 NA TRBV12-5 TGTGCTAGTGGTTGGACAGGGGGAAGGAATCAGCCCCAGCATTTT CASGWTGGRNQPQHF
TRBD1 15 TRBJ1-6 once TRBV3-1/TRBV3-2 TGTGCCAGCAGCCAAGGAGGGGGCGTGTGGTCACCCCTCCACTTT CASSQGGGVWSPLHF
TRBD2 19 TRBJ2-3 NA TRBV24-1 TGTGCCACCAGTGGTCCGACTAGCGGGGGCCGCGGTAGCACAGATACGCAGTATTTT CATSGPTSGGRGSTDTQYF
TRBD1 14 TRBJ1-2 few TRBV18 TGTGCCAGCTCATCTCGGACAGGGGACTATGGCTACACCTTC CASSSRTGDYGYTF
NA 15 TRBJ2-6 NA TRBV5-1 TGCGCCAGCAGCTTGGCCGGCTCTGGGGCCAACGTCCTGACTTTC CASSLAGSGANVLTF
NA 13 TRBJ1-5 NA TRBV12-5 TGTGCTAGTGGTTTGACAGGGAATCAGCCCCAGCATTTT CASGLTGNQPQHF
NA 15 TRBJ2-5 NA TRBV7-9 TGTGCCAGCAGCCCTCAGGGACTGTACCAAGAGACCCAGTACTTC CASSPQGLYQETQYF
NA 15 TRBJ2-5 few TRBV11-2 TGTGCCAGCAGCGCCCATACAGGGAGACAAGAGACCCAGTACTTC CASSAHTGRQETQYF
NA 14 TRBJ2-3 NA TRBV4-3 TGCGCCAGCAGCCAAGACCTAGGTACAGATACGCAGTATTTT CASSQDLGTDTQYF
NA 14 TRBJ2-1 NA TRBV5-1 TGCGCCAGCAGCTTGGGCCTACCTAACAATGAGCAGTTCTTC CASSLGLPNNEQFF
TRBD1 12 TRBJ2-3 NA TRBV28 TGTGCCAGCAGTTCGGGACAGAGAACGCAGTATTTT CASSSGQRTQYF
NA 13 TRBJ1-5 NA TRBV11-2 TGTGCCAGCAGCTTAGACGGGATTCAGCCCCAGCATTTT CASSLDGIQPQHF
NA 15 TRBJ2-7 few TRBV7-6 TGTGCCAGCAGCTTAGTTGGGGGCCACTCCTACGAGCAGTACTTC CASSLVGGHSYEQYF
TRBD1 15 TRBJ1-1 NA TRBV9 TGTGCCAGCAGCGTAGCTCCCCGACAGGGAACTGAAGCTTTCTTT CASSVAPRQGTEAFF
NA 16 TRBJ2-7 few TRBV4-1 TGCGCCAGCAGACAAGAGATCACAGGGAGCTCCTACGAGCAGTACTTC CASRQEITGSSYEQYF
NA 14 TRBJ1-2 few TRBV6-6 TGTGCCAGCAGCATTAACAGGGTGAGCTATGGCTACACCTTC CASSINRVSYGYTF
TRBD1 15 TRBJ1-6 few TRBV27 TGTGCCAGCAGAACGACAGGGGGCTTATATTCACCCCTCCACTTT CASRTTGGLYSPLHF
TRBD1 13 TRBJ1-1 NA TRBV16 TGTGCCAGCAGCCAAACAGGGGGCACTGAAGCTTTCTTT CASSQTGGTEAFF
NA 14 TRBJ1-1 NA TRBV7-8 TGTGCCAGCAGCCCCAGGGGCAGGGTCAGTGAAGCTTTCTTT CASSPRGRVSEAFF
TRBD2 18 TRBJ2-1 once TRBV19 TGTGCCAGTAGTATCGTCGGTATAGCGGGGGGCCAATACAATGAGCAGTTCTTC CASSIVGIAGGQYNEQFF
TRBD2 16 TRBJ2-2 NA TRBV5-1 TGCGCCAGCAGCAAGGGACTAGCCGCAAACACCGGGGAGCTGTTTTTT CASSKGLAANTGELFF
TRBD1 15 TRBJ2-3 NA TRBV7-9 TGTGCCAGCAGTCCCGGGACAGGGGGCACAGATACGCAGTATTTT CASSPGTGGTDTQYF
NA 17 TRBJ2-3 NA TRBV3-1/TRBV3-2 TGTGCCAGCAGCCAAGATCCTGGGTTAGCTAGCACAGATACGCAGTATTTT CASSQDPGLASTDTQYF
NA 17 TRBJ1-5 NA TRBV7-9 TGTGCCAGCAGCTCAGGAGGTGGGACATATAGCAATCAGCCCCAGCATTTT CASSSGGGTYSNQPQHF
TRBD1 14 TRBJ1-6 NA TRBV7-9 TGTGCCAGCAGTTCAAGGGGGCGTAATTCACCCCTCCACTTT CASSSRGRNSPLHF
TRBD1 14 TRBJ1-2 NA TRBV19 TGTGCCAGTAACGATGGGCAGGGGGACTATGGCTACACCTTC CASNDGQGDYGYTF
TRBD1 14 TRBJ1-5 NA TRBV6-1 TGTGCCAGCAGCCTCATAGCAGGGGGGCAGCCCCAGCATTTT CASSLIAGGQPQHF
TRBD1 14 TRBJ1-2 few TRBV6-1 TGTGCCAGCAGTGAGCCAGGGGGTACATATGGCTACACCTTC CASSEPGGTYGYTF
TRBD2 18 TRBJ2-7 NA TRBV7-6 TGTGCCAGCAGCTTAGTCAGGACTAGCGGGGGGAGCTCCTACGAGCAGTACTTC CASSLVRTSGGSSYEQYF
NA 14 TRBJ1-3 NA TRBV4-3 TGCGCCAGCAGCCAAGGAGACACTCGAAACACCATATATTTT CASSQGDTRNTIYF
TRBD1 16 TRBJ1-5 NA TRBV6-4 TGTGCCAGCAGCCCAACAGAGGGGGCCGCAAGTTCGGCCCAGCATTTT CASSPTEGAASSAQHF
NA 13 TRBJ2-7 NA TRBV12-3/TRBV12-4 TGTGCCAGCGGCAAACAGGGTATATACGAGCAGTACTTC CASGKQGIYEQYF
NA 12 TRBJ1-2 NA TRBV7-2 TGTGCCAGCAGCCCGGGATCCGGGGGCTACACCTTC CASSPGSGGYTF
NA 12 TRBJ2-2 NA TRBV7-9 TGTGCCAGCAGCACACCAGTCGGGGAGCTGTTTTTT CASSTPVGELFF
TRBD1 15 TRBJ1-3 medium-sized TRBV5-1 TGCGCCAGCAGCTTGGATCCCAGGGGGGGAAACACCATATATTTT CASSLDPRGGNTIYF
TRBD1 15 TRBJ1-4 many TRBV4-1 TGCGCCAGCAGCCAGGGGACAGGGGGGTTGAAAAAACTGTTTTTT CASSQGTGGLKKLFF
NA 15 TRBJ2-7 NA TRBV19 TGTGCCAGTAGCTTCCGGGGAACCGACTCCTACGAGCAGTACTTC CASSFRGTDSYEQYF
NA 16 TRBJ1-1 NA TRBV7-9 TGTGCCAGCAGCTTCCGGGGGGACATAATGAACACTGAAGCTTTCTTT CASSFRGDIMNTEAFF
TRBD1 15 TRBJ1-2 once TRBV7-9 TGTGCCAGCAGCTTGGACAGGGGCCACAACTATGGCTACACCTTC CASSLDRGHNYGYTF
NA 15 TRBJ1-5 NA TRBV19 TGTGCCAGTAGTGCGACGGGGGGACACAATCAGCCCCAGCATTTT CASSATGGHNQPQHF
NA 15 TRBJ2-5 NA TRBV11-2 TGTGCCAGCAGCCCGTCCCCGGTCCCCGGGGAGACCCAGTACTTC CASSPSPVPGETQYF
TRBD1 16 TRBJ1-1 few TRBV5-4 TGTGCCAGCAGCCCCGGACAGGGGGCCGAGGGCGCTGAAGCTTTCTTT CASSPGQGAEGAEAFF
NA 13 TRBJ2-2 NA TRBV5-5 TGTGCCAGCAGTTTGGACTCTGCCGGGGAGCTGTTTTTT CASSLDSAGELFF
NA 13 TRBJ1-1 once TRBV7-9 TGTGCCAGCAGCTTAGCACAGGCGGCTATGACTTTCTTT CASSLAQAAMTFF
TRBD1 18 TRBJ2-3 NA TRBV7-9 TGTGCCAGCAGATTAAACCCGGGACAGGGGGCTTTTGCAGATACGCAGTATTTT CASRLNPGQGAFADTQYF
NA 12 TRBJ2-1 NA TRBV18 TGTGCCAGCTCAAATACCTACAATGAGCAGTTCTTC CASSNTYNEQFF
NA 15 TRBJ1-1 once TRBV19 TGTGCCAGTAGTATGCAGACTACCATAAACACTGAAGCTTTCTTT CASSMQTTINTEAFF
TRBD1 16 TRBJ1-3 few TRBV7-2 TGTGCCAGCAGCTTAGGGAGACAGGGGCGAGGAAACACCATATATTTT CASSLGRQGRGNTIYF